A selection of T cell receptor beta chains follows, all from one sample in a study of cytomegalovirus exposure and HLA in healthy donors. Profiling relied on immunoSEQ multiplex PCR, and the TCRdb table lists in-frame clones only, not all of them. Of about 130,000 clones detected, around 74% appear once; the ten largest clones hold 4.3%. Sequenced: PBMCs. Source of these receptors: a man between 18 and 29 years old in good health and CMV-seropositive. CDR3s include the opening cysteine and the closing phenylalanine or tryptophan. D genes are given only for firm matches. Some rows have no size entry. The others give once, few or many, or a class for an expanded clone.

d_gene	j_gene	abundance	v_gene	CDR3aa	CDR3nt
TRBD1	TRBJ1-1	NA	TRBV12-5	CASGRTTGETEAFF	TGTGCTAGTGGCCGAACAACAGGGGAAACTGAAGCTTTCTTT
TRBD1	TRBJ2-7	NA	TRBV19	CASSTPGQGKEQYF	TGTGCCAGTAGTACCCCGGGACAGGGGAAGGAGCAGTACTTC
TRBD2	TRBJ2-1	NA	TRBV7-9	CASRNSGGTYNEQFF	TGTGCCAGCAGGAATAGCGGGGGGACCTACAATGAGCAGTTCTTC
NA	TRBJ1-5	NA	TRBV7-3	CASSRTFNQPQHF	TGTGCCAGCAGCCGAACTTTCAATCAGCCCCAGCATTTT
NA	TRBJ1-2	NA	TRBV18	CASSPIRAGDGYTF	TGTGCCAGCTCACCCATTCGGGCAGGGGATGGCTACACCTTC
NA	TRBJ2-1	NA	TRBV5-6	CASSLGAALNEQFF	TGTGCCAGCAGCTTGGGAGCCGCTTTGAATGAGCAGTTCTTC
NA	TRBJ2-3	once	TRBV29-1	CSVEGLWGPGDTQYF	TGCAGCGTTGAAGGGCTCTGGGGCCCTGGGGATACGCAGTATTTT
TRBD1	TRBJ1-5	once	TRBV19	CASQTGGGQPQHF	TGTGCCAGCCAGACAGGGGGTGGTCAGCCCCAGCATTTT
NA	TRBJ2-3	NA	TRBV7-2	CASSLGPKDTQYF	TGTGCCAGCAGCTTAGGCCCTAAGGATACGCAGTATTTT
NA	TRBJ2-2	NA	TRBV14	CASSQVRFGAGELFF	TGTGCCAGCAGCCAAGTACGCTTCGGGGCCGGGGAGCTGTTTTTT
TRBD2	TRBJ2-7	NA	TRBV7-2	CASSLGPAGAVSEQYF	TGTGCCAGCAGCTTAGGTCCAGCGGGGGCCGTTAGCGAGCAGTACTTC
NA	TRBJ1-3	NA	TRBV27	CASSLSWSSGNTIYF	TGTGCCAGCAGTTTATCGTGGAGCTCTGGAAACACCATATATTTT
TRBD1	TRBJ2-6	NA	TRBV18	CASSLNPGQSSGANVLTF	TGTGCCAGCTCGCTGAATCCGGGACAGAGCTCTGGGGCCAACGTCCTGACTTTC
TRBD2	TRBJ2-7	NA	TRBV28	CASSFASAGGPYEQYF	TGTGCCAGCAGTTTTGCTTCTGCGGGAGGGCCCTACGAGCAGTACTTC
TRBD2	TRBJ2-5	NA	TRBV5-4	CASTSRASGEETQYF	TGTGCCAGCACCTCCAGGGCTAGCGGGGAAGAGACCCAGTACTTC
TRBD2	TRBJ2-3	few	TRBV5-1	CASSSAISGGNTDTQYF	TGCGCCAGCAGCTCCGCAATTAGCGGGGGGAACACAGATACGCAGTATTTT
TRBD2	TRBJ2-1	NA	TRBV11-2	CAERTSGNEQFF	TGTGCCGAAAGGACTAGCGGCAATGAGCAGTTCTTC
NA	TRBJ2-5	NA	TRBV7-2	CASSLATGLLTETQYF	TGTGCCAGCAGCTTAGCAACGGGACTCCTTACGGAGACCCAGTACTTC
NA	TRBJ2-7	NA	TRBV5-6	CASSTDRIDEQYF	TGTGCCAGCAGCACCGACAGAATCGACGAGCAGTACTTC
TRBD1	TRBJ1-5	NA	TRBV9	CASSSTGGVHQPQHF	TGTGCCAGCAGCTCAACAGGGGGGGTCCATCAGCCCCAGCATTTT
TRBD1	TRBJ1-6	NA	TRBV6-1	CASSVGMGQGNSPLHF	TGTGCCAGCAGTGTGGGCATGGGACAGGGTAATTCACCCCTCCACTTT
NA	TRBJ2-7	NA	TRBV28	CASSDPRTGHLYEQYF	TGTGCCAGCAGTGACCCCCGAACAGGCCACCTCTACGAGCAGTACTTC
NA	TRBJ1-1	NA	TRBV18	CASSPAEQGEAFF	TGTGCCAGCTCACCTGCCGAACAGGGTGAAGCTTTCTTT
NA	TRBJ1-4	NA	TRBV7-9	CASSLIAAEKLFF	TGTGCCAGCAGCTTGATTGCGGCAGAAAAACTGTTTTTT
TRBD1	TRBJ1-4	NA	TRBV4-2	CASSHKTGPGVEKLFF	TGTGCCAGCAGCCATAAGACAGGGCCCGGTGTGGAAAAACTGTTTTTT
NA	TRBJ1-5	NA	TRBV28	CASSLVAGKGGNQPQHF	TGTGCCAGCAGTTTAGTGGCAGGGAAAGGCGGCAATCAGCCCCAGCATTTT
TRBD1	TRBJ1-2	NA	TRBV27	CASSGDRGQSGYTF	TGTGCCAGCAGCGGGGACAGGGGCCAAAGTGGCTACACCTTC
NA	TRBJ2-1	NA	TRBV6-6	CASSYYQVGREQFF	TGTGCCAGCAGTTACTACCAGGTCGGGAGAGAGCAGTTCTTC
TRBD1	TRBJ2-7	NA	TRBV4-3	CASSPRDRVSSYEQYF	TGCGCCAGCAGCCCAAGGGACAGGGTAAGCTCCTACGAGCAGTACTTC
TRBD2	TRBJ2-5	NA	TRBV10-3	CAISSTSGQETQYF	TGTGCCATCAGCTCGACTAGCGGTCAAGAGACCCAGTACTTC
NA	TRBJ2-7	NA	TRBV29-1	CSVGATRTGQYF	TGCAGCGTTGGAGCTACCCGAACCGGGCAGTACTTC
TRBD1	TRBJ2-1	NA	TRBV29-1	CSARGDRGENEQFF	TGCAGCGCTAGGGGGGACAGGGGGGAGAATGAGCAGTTCTTC
TRBD1	TRBJ2-7	NA	TRBV7-9	CASSFGQGSEQYF	TGTGCCAGCAGCTTTGGACAGGGCAGCGAGCAGTACTTC
NA	TRBJ2-1	few	TRBV23-1	CASALGQRSSYNEQFF	TGCGCCAGCGCCTTAGGACAGAGGAGCTCCTACAATGAGCAGTTCTTC
NA	TRBJ1-2	NA	TRBV5-1	CASRQLNYGYTF	TGCGCCAGTAGACAGTTAAACTATGGCTACACCTTC
NA	TRBJ2-7	NA	TRBV7-9	CASSAGGASYEQYF	TGTGCCAGCAGCGCTGGGGGGGCCTCCTACGAGCAGTACTTC
TRBD1	TRBJ2-5	NA	TRBV6-5	CASSYSGQGRETQYF	TGTGCCAGCAGTTACTCCGGACAGGGAAGAGAGACCCAGTACTTC
NA	TRBJ2-7	NA	TRBV21-1	CASSNEGTESSYEQYF	TGTGCCAGCAGCAATGAGGGGACAGAAAGCTCCTACGAGCAGTACTTC
TRBD1	TRBJ1-4	NA	TRBV15	CATKTGVWEKLFF	TGTGCCACCAAAACAGGGGTTTGGGAAAAACTGTTTTTT
TRBD1	TRBJ2-7	NA	TRBV10-3	CAITEGQSYEQYF	TGTGCCATCACCGAGGGACAGAGCTACGAGCAGTACTTC
NA	TRBJ2-6	NA	TRBV7-9	CASSFLSGANVLTF	TGTGCCAGCAGCTTTCTCTCTGGGGCCAACGTCCTGACTTTC
NA	TRBJ2-2	NA	TRBV19	CASSIRVTGELFF	TGTGCCAGTAGTATCAGGGTAACCGGGGAGCTGTTTTTT
TRBD2	TRBJ2-1	NA	TRBV2	CASSEGLAGAKSYNEQFF	TGTGCCAGCAGTGAGGGACTAGCGGGGGCTAAATCCTACAATGAGCAGTTCTTC
TRBD1	TRBJ1-6	few	TRBV7-9	CASSPRDSANSPLHF	TGTGCCAGCAGCCCCAGGGACAGCGCCAATTCACCCCTCCACTTT
TRBD1	TRBJ1-5	NA	TRBV19	CASSSRDRASWSNQPQHF	TGTGCCAGTAGCTCCCGGGACAGGGCCAGTTGGTCAAATCAGCCCCAGCATTTT
NA	TRBJ1-5	NA	TRBV19	CASSHKRNQPQHF	TGTGCCAGTAGTCATAAGAGGAATCAGCCCCAGCATTTT
TRBD2	TRBJ2-7	NA	TRBV11-2	CASSLVAGGSYEQYF	TGTGCCAGCAGCTTAGTAGCGGGAGGTTCCTACGAGCAGTACTTC
NA	TRBJ1-3	NA	TRBV5-1	CASSITGSSGNTIYF	TGCGCCAGCAGCATAACCGGGAGCTCTGGAAACACCATATATTTT
NA	TRBJ1-4	once	TRBV2	CASSEFGAAGSEKLFF	TGTGCCAGCAGCGAATTCGGAGCGGCGGGTAGTGAAAAACTGTTTTTT
NA	TRBJ1-5	NA	TRBV4-1	CASSQVPGSNQPQHF	TGCGCCAGCAGCCAAGTGCCAGGGTCTAATCAGCCCCAGCATTTT
NA	TRBJ2-3	NA	TRBV6-5	CASSPIQGSTDTQYF	TGTGCCAGCAGTCCTATACAGGGCAGCACAGATACGCAGTATTTT
TRBD2	TRBJ2-1	NA	TRBV7-8	CASSPGLAGDNEQFF	TGTGCCAGCAGCCCTGGACTAGCGGGGGACAATGAGCAGTTCTTC
NA	TRBJ1-3	NA	TRBV7-2	CASSFQGGGNTIYF	TGTGCCAGCAGCTTCCAGGGAGGTGGAAACACCATATATTTT